The text below deals with one TCR beta chain. Time point here: newly diagnosed GD, antithyroid drugs for less than 3 months. Making the TCR library involved RNA that had been extracted from PBMCs. Peripheral blood, roughly 8.1 milliliters of it, was drawn into EDTA tubes. Construction of the TCR beta libraries employed iRepertoire HTBI primers in conjunction with Arm-PCR of CDR3 regions. TCRdb independently ran MiXCR on the multiplex PCR reads; one entry per CDR3 protein. This sample yields roughly 500,000 distinct CDR3 sequences, of which around 12% are seen a single time; approximately 9.6% belongs to the top ten. This specimen belongs to a study of regulatory T cells in long-lasting Graves disease. The CDR3 loop spans 16 amino acids. Germline V lookup: CDR1 SGHKS, CDR2 YYEKEE (reference sequence). V was clipped by 0 bases and J by 6 bases; unmatched bases: 8. The data also belong to a second study, concerning T cells in Graves' hyperthyroidism and ophthalmopathy. As that study records: Most expanded thyroid clonotypes above 0.001 recurred in blood.

The chain combines TRBV5-5 with TRBJ1-5, with 8 bases aligning to TRBD1. This sequence originates from a woman aged 30 to 39 with Graves disease. The sequenced sample was peripheral blood mononuclear cells (PBMCs), obtained at new diagnosis, from a patient treated with antithyroid drugs. CDR3 residues: CASSLARTGIGQPQHF. The CDR3 region has the DNA TGTGCCAGCAGCTTGGCTCGGACAGGGATCGGTCAGCCCCAGCATTTT.